This T cell receptor beta chain was found in a study of cytomegalovirus exposure and HLA in healthy donors. Study-wide findings and caveats: It was reported in a later analysis that an Asian-associated ancestry cluster showed fewer N-insertions than the roughly 710-donor mean.

About this clone itself: Its antigen is not known.

The study ran its PCR with 60 Vbeta and 13 Jbeta primers. The repertoire was sequenced with immunoSEQ multiplex PCR; TCRdb's copy has only in-frame clones and lacks some. Here the sample spans about 200,000 clones, around 87% being singletons. The origin of this receptor is a boy under 10 years old in good health and CMV-seronegative. Sequenced material: PBMCs.

This CDR3 reads CASGLVLGQGVTEAFF. CDR3 nucleotide sequence: TGTGCTAGTGGTTTGGTATTAGGACAGGGGGTCACTGAAGCTTTCTTT. J is TRBJ1-1 and V is TRBV12-5, with 10 bases identical to TRBD1. V dropped 0 bases and J dropped 4; count of bases not matched to a gene: 5. CDR1 LGHNT and CDR2 FRNRAP come from the germline V gene. This CDR3 contains 16 residues.